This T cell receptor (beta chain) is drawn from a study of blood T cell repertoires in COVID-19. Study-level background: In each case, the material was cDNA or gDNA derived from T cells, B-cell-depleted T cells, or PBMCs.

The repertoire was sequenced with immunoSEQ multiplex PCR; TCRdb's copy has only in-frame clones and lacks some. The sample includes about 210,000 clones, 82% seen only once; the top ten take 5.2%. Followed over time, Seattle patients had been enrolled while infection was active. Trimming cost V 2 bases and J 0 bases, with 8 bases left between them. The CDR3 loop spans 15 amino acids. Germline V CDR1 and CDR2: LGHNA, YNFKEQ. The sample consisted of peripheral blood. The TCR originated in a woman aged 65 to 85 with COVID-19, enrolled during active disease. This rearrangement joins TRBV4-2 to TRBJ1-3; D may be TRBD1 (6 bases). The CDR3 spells CASSQLDSSGNTIYF. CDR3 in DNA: TGTGCCAGCAGCCAATTGGACAGCTCTGGAAACACCATATATTTT.